This is a list of T cell receptor beta chains from one sample in a study of CD8 T cells in Susac syndrome. TCRdb processed the immunoSEQ multiplex PCR reads anew with MiXCR; each CDR3 protein has one entry. The table has about 240,000 distinct CDR3 sequences, almost 97% seen once. The sample comprised CD4+ T cells from PBMCs. These receptors all stem from a human donor with Susac syndrome. The CDR3 runs from the conserved cysteine through the conserved F or W.

V gene: TRBV4-1; J gene: TRBJ2-1; CDR3 protein: CASSQQGGDEQFF
V gene: TRBV25-1; J gene: TRBJ2-1; CDR3 protein: CASSGTDRGVNNEQFF
V gene: TRBV21-1; J gene: TRBJ2-2; CDR3 protein: CASHGTTGELFF
V gene: TRBV3-1; J gene: TRBJ2-1; CDR3 protein: CASSQSSLVINEQFF
V gene: TRBV25-1; J gene: TRBJ2-7; CDR3 protein: CASSGTVAYEQYF
V gene: TRBV25-1; J gene: TRBJ2-3; CDR3 protein: CASSEDRGGSADTQYF
V gene: TRBV29-1; J gene: TRBJ2-7; CDR3 protein: CSVGSGTGRYEQYF
V gene: TRBV20-1; J gene: TRBJ2-3; CDR3 protein: CSASQDSTDTQYF
V gene: TRBV20-1; J gene: TRBJ2-1; CDR3 protein: CSARKRGRELYNEQFF
V gene: TRBV20-1; J gene: TRBJ2-4; CDR3 protein: CSVGEAQNIQYF
V gene: TRBV29-1; J gene: TRBJ2-7; CDR3 protein: CSVGEGDEQYF